This T cell receptor (beta chain) derives from a study of graft-versus-host responses after intestinal transplantation. About the study: Uniformly, recipients were administered anti-thymocyte globulin induction with subsequent tacrolimus and steroids for three to four years.

Only in-frame clones appear in the TCRdb table, and some are missing; sequencing was by immunoSEQ multiplex PCR. The sample comprises some 40,000 clones, approximately 93% of which are singletons, and around 3.6% rests with the top ten. Germline assignment: CDR1 SEHNR and CDR2 FQNEAQ (reference sequence). V was pared by 4 bases and J by 6 bases, with 7 bases of the junction left unmatched. The CDR3 is made up of 15 amino acids. Overall study findings and caveats: Maximum circulating GvH clone levels tracked with early post-transplant HvG decreases. Recipient marrow showed GvH clones, some seen first in ileum or blood.

With regard to this clone: What it binds is not known.

V gene TRBV7-9 combines with J gene TRBJ2-2; 8 bases map to TRBD2. The clonotype comes from a human patient who received an intestinal transplant, so some T cells may come from the graft donor. The specimen comprised PBMCs, sampled 700 to 850 days after intestinal transplantation. The CDR3 region is CASSSGTSWAGELFF. For the CDR3, the DNA is TGTGCCAGCAGCTCCGGGACTAGTTGGGCCGGGGAGCTGTTTTTT.